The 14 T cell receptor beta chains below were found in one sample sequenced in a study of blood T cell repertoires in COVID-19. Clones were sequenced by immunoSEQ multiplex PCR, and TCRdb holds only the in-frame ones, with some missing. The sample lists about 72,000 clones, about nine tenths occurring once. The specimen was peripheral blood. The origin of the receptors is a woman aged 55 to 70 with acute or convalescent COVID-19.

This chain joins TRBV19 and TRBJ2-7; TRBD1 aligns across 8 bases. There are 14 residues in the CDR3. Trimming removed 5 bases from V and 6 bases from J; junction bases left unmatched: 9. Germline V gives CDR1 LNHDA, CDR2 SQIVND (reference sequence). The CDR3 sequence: CASSGQGRLPEQYF. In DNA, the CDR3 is TGTGCCAGTAGTGGACAGGGACGCCTTCCCGAGCAGTACTTC.

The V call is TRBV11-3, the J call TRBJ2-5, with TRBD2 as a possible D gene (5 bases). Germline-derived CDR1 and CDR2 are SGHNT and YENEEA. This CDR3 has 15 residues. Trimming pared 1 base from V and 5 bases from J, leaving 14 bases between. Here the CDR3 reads CASSLGVGSGETQYF. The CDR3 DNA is TGTGCCAGCAGCTTAGGTGTGGGGTCGGGGGAGACCCAGTACTTC.

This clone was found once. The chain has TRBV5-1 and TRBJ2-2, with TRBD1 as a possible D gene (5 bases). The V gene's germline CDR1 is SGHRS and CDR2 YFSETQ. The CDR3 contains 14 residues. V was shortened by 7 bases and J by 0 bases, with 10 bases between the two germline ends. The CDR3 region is CASHRRTNTGELFF. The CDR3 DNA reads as TGCGCCAGCCACAGGAGAACGAACACCGGGGAGCTGTTTTTT. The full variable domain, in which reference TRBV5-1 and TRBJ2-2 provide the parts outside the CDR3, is KAGVTQTPRYLIKTRGQQVTLSCSPISGHRSVSWYQQTPGQGLQFLFEYFSETQRNKGNFPGRFSGRQFSNSRSEMNVSTLELGDSALYLCASHRRTNTGELFFGEGSRLTVL.

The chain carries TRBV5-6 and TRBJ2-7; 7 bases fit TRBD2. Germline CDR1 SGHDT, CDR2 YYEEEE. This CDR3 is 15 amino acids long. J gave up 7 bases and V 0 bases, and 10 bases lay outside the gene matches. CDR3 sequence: CASSLVTSALGEQYF. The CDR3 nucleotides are TGTGCCAGCAGCTTGGTAACTAGCGCCCTGGGGGAGCAGTACTTC.

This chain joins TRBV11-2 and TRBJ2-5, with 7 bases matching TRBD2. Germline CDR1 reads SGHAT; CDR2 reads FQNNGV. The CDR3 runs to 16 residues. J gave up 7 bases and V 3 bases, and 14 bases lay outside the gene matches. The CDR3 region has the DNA TGTGCCAGCAGCTTTGTCGGGACTACAAGAAGCGGGACCCAGTACTTC. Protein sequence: CASSFVGTTRSGTQYF.

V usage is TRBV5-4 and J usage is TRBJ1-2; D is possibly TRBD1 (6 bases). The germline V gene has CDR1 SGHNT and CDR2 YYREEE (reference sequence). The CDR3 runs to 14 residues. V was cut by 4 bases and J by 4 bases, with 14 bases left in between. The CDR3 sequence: CASSGYRDGYGYTF. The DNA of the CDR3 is TGTGCCAGCAGCGGCTACAGGGATGGCTATGGCTACACCTTC.

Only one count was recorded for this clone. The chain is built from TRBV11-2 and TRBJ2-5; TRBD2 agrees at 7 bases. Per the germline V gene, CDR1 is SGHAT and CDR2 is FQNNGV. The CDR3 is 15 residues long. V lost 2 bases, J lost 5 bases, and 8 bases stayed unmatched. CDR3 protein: CASSLSTSRWETQYF. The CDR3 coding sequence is TGTGCCAGCAGCTTATCGACTAGCCGGTGGGAGACCCAGTACTTC.

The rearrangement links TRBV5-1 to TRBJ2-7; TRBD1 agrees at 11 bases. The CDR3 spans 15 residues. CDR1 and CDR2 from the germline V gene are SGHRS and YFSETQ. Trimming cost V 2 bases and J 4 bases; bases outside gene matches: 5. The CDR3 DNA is TGCGCCAGCAGCTTAAGGGACAGGGGGTTGTACGAGCAGTACTTC. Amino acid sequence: CASSLRDRGLYEQYF.

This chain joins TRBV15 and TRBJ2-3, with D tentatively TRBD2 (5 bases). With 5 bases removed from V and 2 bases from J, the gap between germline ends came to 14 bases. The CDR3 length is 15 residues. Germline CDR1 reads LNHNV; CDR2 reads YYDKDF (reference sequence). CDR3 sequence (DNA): TGTGCCACCAGCCTACAAAAGCGGCTCACAGATACGCAGTATTTT. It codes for CATSLQKRLTDTQYF.

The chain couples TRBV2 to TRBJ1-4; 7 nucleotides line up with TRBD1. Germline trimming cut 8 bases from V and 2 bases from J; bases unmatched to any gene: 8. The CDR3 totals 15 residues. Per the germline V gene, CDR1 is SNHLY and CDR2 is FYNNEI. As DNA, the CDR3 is TGTGCCAGCGCCCTTACAGGGGTTACTAATGAAAAACTGTTTTTT. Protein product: CASALTGVTNEKLFF.

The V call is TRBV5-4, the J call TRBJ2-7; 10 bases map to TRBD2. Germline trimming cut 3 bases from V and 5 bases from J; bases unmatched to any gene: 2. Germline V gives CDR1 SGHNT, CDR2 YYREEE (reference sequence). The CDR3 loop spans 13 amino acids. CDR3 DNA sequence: TGTGCCAGCAGCTCGGGACTAGCGAACGAGCAGTACTTC. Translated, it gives CASSSGLANEQYF.

The chain's CDR3 is CASSPSTGPGQPQHF. In nucleotides, the CDR3 is TGTGCCAGTAGTCCCAGTACAGGGCCGGGCCAGCCCCAGCATTTT. V gene TRBV19 combines with J gene TRBJ1-5, with D perhaps matching TRBD1 (6 bases). This CDR3 is built from 15 residues. Germline V CDR1 and CDR2: LNHDA, SQIVND (reference sequence). Trimming removed 5 bases from V and 7 bases from J, with 18 bases in between.

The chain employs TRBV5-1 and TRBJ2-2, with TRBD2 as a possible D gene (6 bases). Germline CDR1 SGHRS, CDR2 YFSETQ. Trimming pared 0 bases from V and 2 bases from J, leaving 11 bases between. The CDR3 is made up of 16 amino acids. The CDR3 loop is CASSLAEAGNTGELFF. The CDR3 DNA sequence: TGCGCCAGCAGCTTGGCCGAGGCGGGAAACACCGGGGAGCTGTTTTTT.

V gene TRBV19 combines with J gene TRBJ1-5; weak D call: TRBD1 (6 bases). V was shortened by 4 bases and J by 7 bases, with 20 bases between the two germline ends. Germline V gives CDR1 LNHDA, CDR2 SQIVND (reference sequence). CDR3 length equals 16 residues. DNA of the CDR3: TGTGCCAGTAGTACCCCCGGTGGGGGCGGCTTGCAGCCCCAGCATTTT. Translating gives CASSTPGGGGLQPQHF.